This record concerns one T cell receptor beta chain sequence. In the source study's methods: Nucleated cell number was recorded as an estimate derived from reference gene primer amplification. The repertoire was sequenced with immunoSEQ multiplex PCR; TCRdb's copy has only in-frame clones and lacks some. V and J calls and clone size are copied from that table; D and trimming were computed from the DNA. The table records under 80,000 clones, almost 85% of them present only once. The data originate from a study of blood T cell repertoires in COVID-19. For the study at large: Researchers got acute and convalescent COVID-19 samples from the United States, Italy and Spain. In each case, the material was cDNA or gDNA derived from T cells, B-cell-depleted T cells, or PBMCs.

There are 15 residues in the CDR3. Looked up from germline, CDR1 is MGHRA and CDR2 is YSYEKL. Trimming took 4 bases from V and 3 from J, leaving 12 bases between them. The V gene is TRBV4-1, the J gene TRBJ1-4; D might be TRBD1 (5 bases). The sequence came from a man aged 50 to 59 with acute or convalescent COVID-19. The source material was peripheral blood. Written as DNA, the CDR3 is TGCGCCAGCAGCCTGGGACTCCGGGCTAATGAAAAACTGTTTTTT. This gives the protein CASSLGLRANEKLFF.